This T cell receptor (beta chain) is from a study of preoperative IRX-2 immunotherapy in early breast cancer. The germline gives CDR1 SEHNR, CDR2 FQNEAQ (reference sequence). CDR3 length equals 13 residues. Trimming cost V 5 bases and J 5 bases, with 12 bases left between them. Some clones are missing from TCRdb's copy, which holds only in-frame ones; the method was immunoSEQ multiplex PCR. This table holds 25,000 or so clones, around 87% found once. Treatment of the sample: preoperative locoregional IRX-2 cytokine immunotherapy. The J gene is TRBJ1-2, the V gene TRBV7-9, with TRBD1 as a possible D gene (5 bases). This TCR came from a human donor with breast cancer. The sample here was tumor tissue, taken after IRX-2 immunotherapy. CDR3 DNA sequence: TGTGCCAGCAGCGAGACAGTAATATATGGCTACACCTTC. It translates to CASSETVIYGYTF. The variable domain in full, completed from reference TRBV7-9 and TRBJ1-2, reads DTGVSQNPRHKITKRGQNVTFRCDPISEHNRLYWYRQTLGQGPEFLTYFQNEAQLEKSRLLSDRFSAERPKGSFSTLEIQRTEQGDSAMYLCASSETVIYGYTFGSGTRLTVV.